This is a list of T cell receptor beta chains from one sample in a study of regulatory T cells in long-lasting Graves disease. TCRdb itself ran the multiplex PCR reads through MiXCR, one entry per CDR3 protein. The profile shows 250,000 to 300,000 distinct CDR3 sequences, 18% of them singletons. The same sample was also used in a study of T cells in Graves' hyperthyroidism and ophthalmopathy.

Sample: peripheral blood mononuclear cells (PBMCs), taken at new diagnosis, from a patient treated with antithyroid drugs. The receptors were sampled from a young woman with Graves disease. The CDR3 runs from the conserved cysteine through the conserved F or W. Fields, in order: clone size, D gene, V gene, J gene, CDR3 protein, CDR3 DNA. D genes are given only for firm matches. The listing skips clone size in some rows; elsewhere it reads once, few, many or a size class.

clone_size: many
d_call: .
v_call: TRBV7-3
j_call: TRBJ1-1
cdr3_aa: CASSSYAGNLAFF
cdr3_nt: TGTGCCAGCAGCTCATACGCGGGGAATCTAGCTTTCTTT

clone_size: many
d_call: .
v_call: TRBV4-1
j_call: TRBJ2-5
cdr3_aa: CASSPPATLETQYF
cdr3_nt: TGCGCCAGCAGCCCCCCGGCGACGCTGGAGACCCAGTACTTC

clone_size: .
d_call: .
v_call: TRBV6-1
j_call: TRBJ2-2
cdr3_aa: CASKRRGERRTGELFF
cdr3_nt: TGTGCCAGCAAGAGAAGAGGGGAGCGAAGAACCGGGGAGCTGTTTTTT

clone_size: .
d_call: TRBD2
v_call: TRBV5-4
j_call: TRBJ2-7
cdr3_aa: CASSLGPLAGGHYEQYF
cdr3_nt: TGTGCCAGCAGCTTGGGTCCTTTGGCGGGGGGCCACTACGAGCAGTACTTC

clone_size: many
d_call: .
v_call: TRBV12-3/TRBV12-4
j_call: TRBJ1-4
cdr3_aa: CASSFVAMTNEKLFF
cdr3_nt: TGTGCCAGCAGTTTCGTGGCTATGACTAATGAAAAACTGTTTTTT

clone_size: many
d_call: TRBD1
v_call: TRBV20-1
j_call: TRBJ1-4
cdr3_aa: CSARPDRASEKLFF
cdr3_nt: TGCAGTGCTAGACCTGACAGGGCGAGCGAAAAACTGTTTTTT

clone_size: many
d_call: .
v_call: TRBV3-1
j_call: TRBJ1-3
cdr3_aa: CASSPNGAGNTIYF
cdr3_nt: TGTGCCAGCAGCCCTAACGGAGCTGGAAACACCATATATTTT

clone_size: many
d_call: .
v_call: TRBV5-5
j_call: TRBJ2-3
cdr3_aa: CASSWGTGPDTQYF
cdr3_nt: TGTGCCAGCAGTTGGGGGACTGGTCCAGATACGCAGTATTTT

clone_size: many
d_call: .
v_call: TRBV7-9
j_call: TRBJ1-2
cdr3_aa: CASSSQGPGRFGYTF
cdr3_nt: TGTGCCAGCAGCTCACAGGGCCCCGGGCGTTTTGGCTACACCTTC

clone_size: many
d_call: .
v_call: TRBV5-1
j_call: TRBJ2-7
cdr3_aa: CASSRTPGTVANEQYF
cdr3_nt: TGCGCCAGCAGCAGAACCCCCGGGACGGTGGCGAACGAGCAGTACTTC

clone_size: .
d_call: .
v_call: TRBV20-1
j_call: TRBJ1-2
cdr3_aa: CSAPPREAGYGYTF
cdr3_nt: TGCAGTGCCCCCCCGCGTGAAGCCGGCTATGGCTACACCTTC

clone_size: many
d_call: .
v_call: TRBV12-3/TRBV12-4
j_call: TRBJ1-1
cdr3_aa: CASSRRQINTEAFF
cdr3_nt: TGTGCCAGCAGCCGTAGACAGATAAACACTGAAGCTTTCTTT

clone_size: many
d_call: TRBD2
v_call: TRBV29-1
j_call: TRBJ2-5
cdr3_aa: CSGGLSGGTGGTQYF
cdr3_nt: TGCAGCGGGGGACTTAGCGGGGGGACTGGGGGGACCCAGTACTTC

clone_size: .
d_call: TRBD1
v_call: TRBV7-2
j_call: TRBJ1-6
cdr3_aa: CASSQQGRNSPLHF
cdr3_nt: TGTGCCAGCAGCCAACAGGGGCGGAATTCACCCCTCCACTTT

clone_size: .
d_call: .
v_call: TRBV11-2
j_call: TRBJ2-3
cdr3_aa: CASSFTLADTQYF
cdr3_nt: TGTGCCAGCAGCTTTACTCTCGCAGATACGCAGTATTTT

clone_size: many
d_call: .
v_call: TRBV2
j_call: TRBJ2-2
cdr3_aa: CASRRGPSNTGELFF
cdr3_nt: TGTGCCAGCCGGCGGGGGCCCTCGAACACCGGGGAGCTGTTTTTT

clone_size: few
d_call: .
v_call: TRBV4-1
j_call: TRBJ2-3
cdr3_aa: CASSRQTPDTQYF
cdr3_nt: TGCGCCAGCAGCCGCCAGACACCAGATACGCAGTATTTT

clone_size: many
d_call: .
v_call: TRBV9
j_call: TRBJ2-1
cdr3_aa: CASSVRGRTGGHEQFF
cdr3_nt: TGTGCCAGCAGCGTCCGCGGAAGGACCGGGGGTCATGAGCAGTTCTTC

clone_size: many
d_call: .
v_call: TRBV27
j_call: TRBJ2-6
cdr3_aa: CASSFQAGALKAGANVLTF
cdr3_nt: TGTGCCAGCAGTTTTCAGGCAGGGGCGCTAAAAGCGGGGGCCAACGTCCTGACTTTC

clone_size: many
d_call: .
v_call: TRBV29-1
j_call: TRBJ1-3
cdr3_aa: CSSRPRSGNTIYF
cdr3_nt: TGCAGCTCCCGACCCCGCTCTGGAAACACCATATATTTT

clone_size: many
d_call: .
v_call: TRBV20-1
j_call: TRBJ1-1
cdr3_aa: CSARVGNTEAFF
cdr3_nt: TGCAGTGCTAGAGTAGGGAACACTGAAGCTTTCTTT

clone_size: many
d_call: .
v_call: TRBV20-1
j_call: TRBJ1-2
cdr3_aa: CSATNPQSGTTGGYTF
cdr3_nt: TGCAGTGCTACCAACCCTCAGTCTGGAACAACGGGGGGCTACACCTTC

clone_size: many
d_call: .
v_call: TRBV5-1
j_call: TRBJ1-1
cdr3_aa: CASSLEGWGNTEAFF
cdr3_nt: TGCGCCAGCAGCTTGGAAGGTTGGGGGAACACTGAAGCTTTCTTT

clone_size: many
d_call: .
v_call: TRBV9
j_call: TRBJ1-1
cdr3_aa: CASSVGVVGGQEAFF
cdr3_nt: TGTGCCAGCAGCGTAGGTGTCGTGGGGGGGCAGGAAGCTTTCTTT